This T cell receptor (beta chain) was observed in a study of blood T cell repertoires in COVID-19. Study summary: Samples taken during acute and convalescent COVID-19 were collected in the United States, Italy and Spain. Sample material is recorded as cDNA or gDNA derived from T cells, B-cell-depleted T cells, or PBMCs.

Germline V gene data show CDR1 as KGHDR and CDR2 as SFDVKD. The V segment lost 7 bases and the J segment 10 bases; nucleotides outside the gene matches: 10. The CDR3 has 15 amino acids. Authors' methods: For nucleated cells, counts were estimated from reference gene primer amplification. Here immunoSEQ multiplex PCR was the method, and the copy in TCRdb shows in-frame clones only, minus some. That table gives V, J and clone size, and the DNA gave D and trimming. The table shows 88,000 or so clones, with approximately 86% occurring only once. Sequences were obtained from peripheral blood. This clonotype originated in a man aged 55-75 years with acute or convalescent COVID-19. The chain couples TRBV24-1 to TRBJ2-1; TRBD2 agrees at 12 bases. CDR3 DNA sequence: TGTGCCACCAGCTCGGGACTAGCGGGTGTGGACGAGCAGTTCTTC. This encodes CATSSGLAGVDEQFF.